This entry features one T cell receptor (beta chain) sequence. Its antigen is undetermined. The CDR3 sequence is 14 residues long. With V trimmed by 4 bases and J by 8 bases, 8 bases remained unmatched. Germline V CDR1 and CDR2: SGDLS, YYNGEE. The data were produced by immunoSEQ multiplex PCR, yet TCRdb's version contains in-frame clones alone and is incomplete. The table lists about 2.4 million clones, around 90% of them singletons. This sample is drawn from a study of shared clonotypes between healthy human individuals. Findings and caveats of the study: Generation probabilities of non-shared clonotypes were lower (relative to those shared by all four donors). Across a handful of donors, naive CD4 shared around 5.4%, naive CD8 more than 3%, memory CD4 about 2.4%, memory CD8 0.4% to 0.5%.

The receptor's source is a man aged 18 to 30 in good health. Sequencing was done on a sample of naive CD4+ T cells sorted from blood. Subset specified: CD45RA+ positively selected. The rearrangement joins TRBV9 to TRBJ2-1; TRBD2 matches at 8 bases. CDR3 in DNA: TGTGCCAGCAGCAGAGATGGACTAGCTTATGAGCAGTTCTTC. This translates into CASSRDGLAYEQFF.